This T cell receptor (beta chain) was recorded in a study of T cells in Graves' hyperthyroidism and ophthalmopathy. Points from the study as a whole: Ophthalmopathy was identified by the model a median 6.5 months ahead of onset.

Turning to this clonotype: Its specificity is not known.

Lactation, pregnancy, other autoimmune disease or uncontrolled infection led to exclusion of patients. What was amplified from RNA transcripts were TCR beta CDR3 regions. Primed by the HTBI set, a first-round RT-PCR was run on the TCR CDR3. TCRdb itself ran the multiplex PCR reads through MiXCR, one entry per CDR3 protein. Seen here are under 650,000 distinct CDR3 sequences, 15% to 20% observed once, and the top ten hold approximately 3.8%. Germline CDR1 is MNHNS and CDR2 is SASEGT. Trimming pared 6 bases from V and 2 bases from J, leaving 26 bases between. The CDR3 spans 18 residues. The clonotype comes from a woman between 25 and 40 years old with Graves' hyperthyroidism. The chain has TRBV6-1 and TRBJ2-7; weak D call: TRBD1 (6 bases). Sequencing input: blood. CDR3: CASRVTGLGKSHTYEQYF. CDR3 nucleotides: TGTGCCAGCAGGGTAACAGGGTTGGGGAAATCCCATACCTACGAGCAGTACTTC.